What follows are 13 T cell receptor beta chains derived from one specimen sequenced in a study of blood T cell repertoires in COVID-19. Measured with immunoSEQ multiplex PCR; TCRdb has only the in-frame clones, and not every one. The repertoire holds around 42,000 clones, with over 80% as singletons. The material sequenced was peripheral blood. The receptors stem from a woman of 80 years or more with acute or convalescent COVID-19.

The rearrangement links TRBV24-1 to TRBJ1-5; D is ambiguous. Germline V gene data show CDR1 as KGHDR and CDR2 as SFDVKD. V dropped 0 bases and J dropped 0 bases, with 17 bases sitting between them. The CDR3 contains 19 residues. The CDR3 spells CATSDLRGGPNYSNQPQHF. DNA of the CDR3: TGTGCCACCAGTGATTTGCGAGGAGGGCCTAATTATAGCAATCAGCCCCAGCATTTT.

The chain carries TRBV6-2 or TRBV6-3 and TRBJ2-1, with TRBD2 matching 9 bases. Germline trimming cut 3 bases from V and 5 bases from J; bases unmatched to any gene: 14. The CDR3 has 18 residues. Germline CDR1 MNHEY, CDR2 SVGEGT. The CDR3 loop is CASSYTLGSGGPHNEQFF. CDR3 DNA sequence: TGTGCCAGCAGTTATACATTGGGTAGCGGGGGTCCCCACAATGAGCAGTTCTTC.

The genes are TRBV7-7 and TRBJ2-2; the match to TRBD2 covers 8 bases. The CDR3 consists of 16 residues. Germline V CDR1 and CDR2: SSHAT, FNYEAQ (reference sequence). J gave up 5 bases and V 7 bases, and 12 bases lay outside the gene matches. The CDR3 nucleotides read TGTGCCAGCAAACTATCCGGGACTAGAGAGACCGGGGAGCTGTTTTTT. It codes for CASKLSGTRETGELFF.

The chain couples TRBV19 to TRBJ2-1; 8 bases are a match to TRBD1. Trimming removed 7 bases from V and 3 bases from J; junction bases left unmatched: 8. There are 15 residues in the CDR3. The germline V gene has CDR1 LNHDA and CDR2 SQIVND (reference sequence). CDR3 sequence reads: CASTSGTGGYNEQFF. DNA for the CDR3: TGTGCCAGTACCTCAGGAACAGGGGGCTACAATGAGCAGTTCTTC.

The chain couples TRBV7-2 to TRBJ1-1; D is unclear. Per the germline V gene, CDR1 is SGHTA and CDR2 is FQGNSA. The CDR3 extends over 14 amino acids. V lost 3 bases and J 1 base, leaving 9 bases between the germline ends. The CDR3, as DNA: TGTGCCAGCAGCTTTGCGCCCGGGAACACTGAAGCTTTCTTT. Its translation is CASSFAPGNTEAFF. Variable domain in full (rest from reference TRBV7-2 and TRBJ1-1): GAGVSQSPSNKVTEKGKDVELRCDPISGHTALYWYRQSLGQGLEFLIYFQGNSAPDKSGLPSDRFSAERTGGSVSTLTIQRTQQEDSAVYLCASSFAPGNTEAFFGQGTRLTVV.

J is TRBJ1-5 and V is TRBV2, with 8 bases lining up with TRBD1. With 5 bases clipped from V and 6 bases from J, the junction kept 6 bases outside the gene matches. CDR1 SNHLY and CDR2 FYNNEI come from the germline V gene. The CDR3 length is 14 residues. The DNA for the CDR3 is TGTGCCAGCAGTTGGACAGGGAGCGGTCAGCCCCAGCATTTT. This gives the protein CASSWTGSGQPQHF.

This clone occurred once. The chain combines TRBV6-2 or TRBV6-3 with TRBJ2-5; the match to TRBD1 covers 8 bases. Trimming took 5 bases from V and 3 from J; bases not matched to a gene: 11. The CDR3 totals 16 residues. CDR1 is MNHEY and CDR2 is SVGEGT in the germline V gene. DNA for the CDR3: TGTGCCAGCAGTCTATCCGGGACAGGTGGGGAAGAGACCCAGTACTTC. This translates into CASSLSGTGGEETQYF.

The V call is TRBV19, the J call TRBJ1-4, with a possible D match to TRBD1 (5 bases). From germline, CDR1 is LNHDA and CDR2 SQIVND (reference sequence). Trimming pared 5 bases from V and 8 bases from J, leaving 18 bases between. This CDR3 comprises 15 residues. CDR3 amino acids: CASSSLTAQGEKLFF. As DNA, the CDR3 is TGTGCCAGTAGTTCGTTGACAGCTCAGGGCGAAAAACTGTTTTTT.

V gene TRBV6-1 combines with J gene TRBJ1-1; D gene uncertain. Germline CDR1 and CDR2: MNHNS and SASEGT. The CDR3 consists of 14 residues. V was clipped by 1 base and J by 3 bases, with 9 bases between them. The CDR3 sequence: CASSEVWRDTEAFF. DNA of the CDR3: TGTGCCAGCAGTGAAGTGTGGCGGGACACTGAAGCTTTCTTT.

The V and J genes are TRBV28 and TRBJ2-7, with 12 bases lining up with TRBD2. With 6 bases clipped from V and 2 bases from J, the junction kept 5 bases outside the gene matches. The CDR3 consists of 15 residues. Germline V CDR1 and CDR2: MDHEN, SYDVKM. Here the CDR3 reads CASRSSGGATYEQYF. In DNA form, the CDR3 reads TGTGCCAGCAGATCTAGCGGGGGGGCCACCTACGAGCAGTACTTC.

This chain's CDR3 is CASSLSGGTTDTQYF. The CDR3 DNA reads as TGTGCCAGCAGCCTTAGCGGGGGGACCACAGATACGCAGTATTTT. The chain links TRBV4-2 to TRBJ2-3; 10 bases match TRBD2. Germline loops: CDR1 LGHNA, CDR2 YNFKEQ. CDR3 length equals 15 residues. After removal of 4 bases from V and 2 bases from J, the junction contained 3 bases not matched to a gene.

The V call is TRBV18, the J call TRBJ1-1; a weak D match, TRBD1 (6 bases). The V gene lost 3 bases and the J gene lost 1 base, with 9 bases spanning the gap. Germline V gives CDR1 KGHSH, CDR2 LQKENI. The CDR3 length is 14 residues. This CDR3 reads CASSPGHQNTEAFF. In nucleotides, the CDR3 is TGTGCCAGCTCACCGGGACACCAGAACACTGAAGCTTTCTTT.

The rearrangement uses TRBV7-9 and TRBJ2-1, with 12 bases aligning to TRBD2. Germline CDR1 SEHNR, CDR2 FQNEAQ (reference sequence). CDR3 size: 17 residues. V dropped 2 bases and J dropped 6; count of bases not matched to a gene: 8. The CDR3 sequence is CASSLTLAGGQLNEQFF. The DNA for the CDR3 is TGTGCCAGCAGCTTAACGCTAGCGGGGGGGCAACTCAATGAGCAGTTCTTC.